What follows describes a single TCR beta chain. What it recognizes is unknown. The PCR ran on 60 Vbeta and 13 Jbeta primers. The method was immunoSEQ multiplex PCR; TCRdb's version includes in-frame clones alone and lacks a portion of them. Of under 150,000 clones listed, 75% to 80% are singletons. The sample originates from a study of cytomegalovirus exposure and HLA in healthy donors. Trimming took off 0 bases at V and 8 bases at J, with 5 bases between the two ends. CDR3 size: 12 residues. Germline assignment: CDR1 SNHLY and CDR2 FYNNEI. Findings of the study overall: TCR beta V segments were, for the most part, productive about 87% or about 30% of the time in an earlier analysis.

Sequenced: PBMCs. This chain joins TRBV2 and TRBJ2-1; TRBD2 might be the D (5 bases). This clonotype originated in a woman aged 45-65 years in good health and CMV-seronegative. The CDR3 here is CASSEASDEQFF. Written as DNA, the CDR3 is TGTGCCAGCAGTGAAGCTAGCGATGAGCAGTTCTTC.